The 29 T cell receptor beta chains presented below share a single source sample, sequenced in a study of shared clonotypes between healthy human individuals. This table comes from immunoSEQ multiplex PCR, and its TCRdb copy is limited to in-frame clones, with some not included. The table has about 95,000 clones, roughly two thirds seen once. The sample was memory CD8+ T cells sorted from blood. Documented subset: CD45RO+ cells pooled with CCR7-negative TemRA cells. Receptors originate from a man aged 30 to 45 in good health.

The gene calls are TRBV18 and TRBJ2-7; D not certain. The V and J ends lost 3 bases and 2 bases respectively, with 5 bases between them. CDR1 is KGHSH, CDR2 LQKENI, per germline. This CDR3 region has 12 residues. The CDR3 bases are TGTGCCAGCTCACCCAACCCCTACGAGCAGTACTTC. This sequence encodes CASSPNPYEQYF.

The J gene is TRBJ2-5, the V gene TRBV4-1; the D is unclear. This CDR3 region has 13 residues. Between the trimmed V and J ends, which lost 1 base and 1 base, there was a span of 4 bases. Germline loops: CDR1 MGHRA, CDR2 YSYEKL. Here the CDR3 DNA reads TGCGCCAGCAGCCAAGTAGTCCAAGAGACCCAGTACTTC. This translates into CASSQVVQETQYF.

The V call is TRBV5-1, the J call TRBJ2-7; D is uncertain. Germline V CDR1 and CDR2: SGHRS, YFSETQ. The CDR3 covers 17 residues. V was shortened by 2 bases and J by 1 base, with 19 bases between the two germline ends. The DNA of the CDR3 is TGCGCCAGCAGCTTTTTTGGCTGGGGTATTGGGTCCTACGAGCAGTACTTC. Its protein product is CASSFFGWGIGSYEQYF.

The chain joins TRBV6-1 to TRBJ2-7; maybe TRBD2 (5 bases). Germline V gives CDR1 MNHNS, CDR2 SASEGT. The CDR3 has 15 residues. The V gene lost 6 bases and the J gene lost 6 bases, with 21 bases spanning the gap. CDR3 in amino acids: CASSPLVTPTTEQYF. In DNA, the CDR3 is TGTGCCAGCAGCCCCTTAGTAACCCCGACTACCGAGCAGTACTTC.

The V gene is TRBV7-8, the J gene TRBJ2-7; D ambiguous. The CDR3 is 13 residues long. V was cut by 6 bases and J by 1 base, with 10 bases left in between. CDR1 SGHVS and CDR2 FQNEAQ come from the germline V gene. The CDR3 protein is CASSRDISYEQYF. The CDR3 nucleotides are TGTGCCAGCAGTAGAGACATATCCTACGAGCAGTACTTC. The full variable domain, its missing parts supplied by reference TRBV7-8 and TRBJ2-7, is GAGVSQSPRYKVAKRGQDVALRCDPISGHVSLFWYQQALGQGPEFLTYFQNEAQLDKSGLPSDRFFAERPEGSVSTLKIQRTQQEDSAVYLCASSRDISYEQYFGPGTRLTVT.

This clone came up a few times. The genes are TRBV30 and TRBJ1-5, with 8 bases aligning to TRBD1. Germline CDR1 is GTSNPN and CDR2 is SVGIG (reference sequence). The CDR3 spans 13 residues. With 3 bases clipped from V and 5 bases from J, the junction kept 3 bases outside the gene matches. This CDR3 reads CAWSDRGHQPQHF. For the CDR3, the DNA is TGTGCCTGGAGCGACAGGGGTCATCAGCCCCAGCATTTT.

Points on this clone: The same CDR3 also results from other DNA sequences found in this sample. The chain is built from TRBV5-1 and TRBJ2-3, with D unclear. Deletions cut 0 bases from V and 6 bases from J, with 5 bases between. This CDR3 is built from 12 residues. CDR1 SGHRS and CDR2 YFSETQ come from the germline V gene. The CDR3 spells CASSLALDTQYF. CDR3 sequence (DNA): TGCGCCAGCAGCTTGGCCTTGGATACGCAGTATTTT.

The chain recombines TRBV28 with TRBJ1-2; D gene unclear. V gave up 6 bases and J gave up 5 bases, with 7 bases separating them. The CDR3 is 11 amino acids. The V gene's germline CDR1 is MDHEN and CDR2 SYDVKM. CDR3 residues: CASRNPYGYTF. As DNA, the CDR3 is TGTGCCAGCAGGAACCCTTATGGCTACACCTTC.

This chain joins TRBV7-9 and TRBJ1-4, with D unclear. Looked up from germline, CDR1 is SEHNR and CDR2 is FQNEAQ (reference sequence). The germline V and J ends were trimmed by 4 bases and 4 bases, with 13 bases remaining between them. The CDR3 is 15 amino acids. As DNA, the CDR3 is TGTGCCAGCAGCTCTCAGTCGGGCGGTAATGAAAAACTGTTTTTT. This codes for CASSSQSGGNEKLFF.

The rearrangement links TRBV12-5 to TRBJ2-1; D unresolved. This CDR3 comprises 13 residues. Germline V gives CDR1 LGHNT, CDR2 FRNRAP. V was shortened by 1 base and J by 5 bases, with 6 bases between the two germline ends. Here the CDR3 DNA reads TGTGCTAGTGGTTTGGGGCGCAACAATGAGCAGTTCTTC. It encodes CASGLGRNNEQFF.

This chain connects TRBV27 to TRBJ2-6; D not certain. Germline-derived CDR1 and CDR2 are MNHEY and SMNVEV (reference sequence). The CDR3 runs to 17 residues. The germline V and J ends were trimmed by 6 bases and 0 bases, with 15 bases remaining between them. CDR3 loop: CASSPTPLFSGANVLTF. CDR3 DNA sequence: TGTGCCAGCAGCCCCACGCCCCTTTTCTCTGGGGCCAACGTCCTGACTTTC.

This chain joins TRBV11-2 and TRBJ1-1, with D perhaps matching TRBD1 (6 bases). Germline CDR1 and CDR2: SGHAT and FQNNGV. CDR3 length: 14 amino acids. V was cut by 5 bases and J by 7 bases, with 17 bases left in between. The CDR3 nucleotides are TGTGCCAGCAGCAACAAGGGGGGGGCGGTTGAAGCTTTCTTT. Its protein product is CASSNKGGAVEAFF.

In this sample, this clone turned up a few times. V usage is TRBV16 and J usage is TRBJ1-5; TRBD1 agrees at 9 bases. Germline CDR1 KGHSY, CDR2 FQNENV. The ends lost 4 bases at V and 7 bases at J; junction bases unmatched: 11. The CDR3 runs 16 residues. CDR3 loop: CASSLTQGAREQPQHF. DNA for the CDR3: TGTGCCAGCAGCCTGACACAGGGGGCGCGGGAGCAGCCCCAGCATTTT.

This chain joins TRBV4-1 and TRBJ1-5, with D unclear. Trimming took 0 bases from V and 6 from J, leaving 6 bases between them. Germline CDR1 and CDR2: MGHRA and YSYEKL. This CDR3 is built from 13 residues. The CDR3 nucleotides are TGCGCCAGCAGCCAAGAGGGCACTCAGCCCCAGCATTTT. This encodes CASSQEGTQPQHF.

This clone was seen a few times. The rearrangement uses TRBV5-4 and TRBJ1-2, with D hard to call. CDR3 length equals 12 residues. Germline V gene lookup returns CDR1 SGHNT and CDR2 YYREEE (reference sequence). Deletions cut 4 bases from V and 1 base from J, with 5 bases between. This CDR3 is CASSPSNYGYTF. CDR3 DNA: TGTGCCAGCAGCCCCAGTAACTATGGCTACACCTTC.

This clone was seen just once. The chain links TRBV4-1 to TRBJ1-2, with no clear D. The V and J ends lost 0 bases and 3 bases respectively, with 8 bases between them. This CDR3 has 14 amino acids. CDR1 and CDR2 (germline): MGHRA, YSYEKL. CDR3 DNA: TGCGCCAGCAGCCAAGATCGGGGATACTATGGCTACACCTTC. It is translated as CASSQDRGYYGYTF.

In its sample, this clone was seen once. This sequence joins TRBV28 and TRBJ2-7; TRBD1 matches 7 bases. The CDR3 loop spans 16 amino acids. Germline CDR1 MDHEN, CDR2 SYDVKM. The V gene end was trimmed by 7 bases and the J gene end by 0 bases; junction bases not matched to a gene: 12. The DNA for the CDR3 is TGTGCCAGCACCAGATATACAGGGGAAAACTCCTACGAGCAGTACTTC. Its protein product is CASTRYTGENSYEQYF.

This clone was recorded once. This sequence joins TRBV9 and TRBJ2-2; a weak D match, TRBD2 (5 bases). Per germline, CDR1 SGDLS and CDR2 YYNGEE. CDR3 length equals 19 residues. Trimming cost V 0 bases and J 3 bases, with 21 bases left between them. In DNA form, the CDR3 reads TGTGCCAGCAGCGTAGGAACCGGGGATGCTAGGGTCGACACCGGGGAGCTGTTTTTT. The encoded protein is CASSVGTGDARVDTGELFF.

This clone was counted a single time. The genes are TRBV4-2 and TRBJ1-3; 7 bases agree with TRBD1. CDR3 size: 15 residues. J gave up 3 bases and V 4 bases, and 6 bases lay outside the gene matches. CDR1 is LGHNA, CDR2 YNFKEQ, per germline. This chain's CDR3 is CASSPQDRDGNTIYF. CDR3 sequence (DNA): TGTGCCAGCAGCCCTCAAGACAGGGATGGAAACACCATATATTTT.

The chain couples TRBV5-1 to TRBJ2-3; D is unclear. This CDR3 is built from 16 residues. Germline assignment: CDR1 SGHRS and CDR2 YFSETQ. V gave up 1 base and J gave up 0 bases, with 12 bases separating them. CDR3 in DNA: TGCGCCAGCAGCTTGTTTCCCCCTACTAGCACAGATACGCAGTATTTT. Translating gives CASSLFPPTSTDTQYF.

The rearrangement joins TRBV7-9 to TRBJ2-1; maybe TRBD2 (6 bases). Trimming cost V 1 base and J 4 bases, with 8 bases left between them. In germline, CDR1 is SEHNR, CDR2 FQNEAQ (reference sequence). This CDR3 spans 14 amino acids. Here the CDR3 reads CASSLGGVYNEQFF. CDR3 coding DNA: TGTGCCAGCAGCTTAGGCGGGGTTTACAATGAGCAGTTCTTC.

This clone was found a few times. The chain recombines TRBV6-4 with TRBJ2-6; D possibly corresponds to TRBD1 (5 bases). The V end was cut by 2 bases, the J end by 2 bases, with 7 bases between. The CDR3 consists of 15 residues. Germline CDR1 is MRHNA and CDR2 is SNTAGT. Here the CDR3 reads CASSDRGAGANVLTF. Here the CDR3 DNA reads TGTGCCAGCAGTGACAGGGGCGCTGGGGCCAACGTCCTGACTTTC.

The chain recombines TRBV7-8 with TRBJ1-1; a weak D match, TRBD1 (6 bases). The CDR3 spans 16 residues. V was pared by 1 base and J by 1 base, with 13 bases between. Germline CDR1 is SGHVS and CDR2 is FQNEAQ. The CDR3, as DNA: TGTGCCAGCAGCTTAGGCATCGGGGGCCGGAACACTGAAGCTTTCTTT. It is translated as CASSLGIGGRNTEAFF.

Points on this clone: This could be a read error, since a much larger clone is one nucleotide away. Other nucleotide sequences from this sample produce the same CDR3. The V gene is TRBV4-1, the J gene TRBJ1-5; possibly TRBD1 for D (5 bases). The germline V gene encodes CDR1 MGHRA and CDR2 YSYEKL. The V end lost 3 bases, the J end lost 3 bases, and 12 bases lay between the germline ends. The CDR3 runs 15 residues. The CDR3 protein is CASSQDQGSNQPQHF. The CDR3 DNA follows: TGCGCCAGCAGCCAGGACCAGGGCTCCAATCAGCCCCAGCATTTT.

The chain joins TRBV19 to TRBJ1-1; D unclear. V lost 3 bases to trimming and J lost 0 bases, with 8 bases between them. From germline, CDR1 is LNHDA and CDR2 SQIVND (reference sequence). The CDR3 length is 14 residues. The CDR3 spells CASSIRKMNTEAFF. The CDR3 DNA follows: TGTGCCAGTAGTATCAGGAAAATGAACACTGAAGCTTTCTTT. Full variable domain (remainder filled in from reference TRBV19 and TRBJ1-1): DGGITQSPKYLFRKEGQNVTLSCEQNLNHDAMYWYRQDPGQGLRLIYYSQIVNDFQKGDIAEGYSVSREKKESFPLTVTSAQKNPTAFYLCASSIRKMNTEAFFGQGTRLTVV.

This clone was detected only a few times. The genes are TRBV5-6 and TRBJ1-1; possibly TRBD1 for D (6 bases). The CDR3 covers 13 residues. Germline V CDR1 and CDR2: SGHDT, YYEEEE. Trimming pared 2 bases from V and 9 bases from J, leaving 14 bases between. Here the CDR3 reads CASSLMVGHKAFF. The CDR3 region has the DNA TGTGCCAGCAGCTTAATGGTGGGACACAAAGCTTTCTTT.

The V and J genes are TRBV7-2 and TRBJ2-5, with D possibly being TRBD1 (7 bases). The CDR3 sequence is 14 residues long. The germline V gene encodes CDR1 SGHTA and CDR2 FQGNSA. V lost 6 bases and J 5 bases, leaving 16 bases between the germline ends. CDR3 sequence (DNA): TGTGCCAGCAGAATCGGAGGGGGCTATGAGACCCAGTACTTC. Protein: CASRIGGGYETQYF. Full variable domain (outside the CDR3, taken from reference TRBV7-2 and TRBJ2-5): GAGVSQSPSNKVTEKGKDVELRCDPISGHTALYWYRQSLGQGLEFLIYFQGNSAPDKSGLPSDRFSAERTGGSVSTLTIQRTQQEDSAVYLCASRIGGGYETQYFGPGTRLLVL.

This clone was detected many times. In DNA, the CDR3 is TGTGCCAGCAGCTCCCCAGACAGGGTCCAGTTCCCTTACGATCAGTTCTTC. Protein product: CASSSPDRVQFPYDQFF. The V gene is TRBV7-6, the J gene TRBJ2-1; 7 bases match TRBD1. This CDR3 spans 17 amino acids. The V segment lost 4 bases and the J segment 13 bases; nucleotides outside the gene matches: 22. The germline CDR1 and CDR2 sequences are SGHVS and FNYEAQ. Combining the CDR3 with reference TRBV7-6 and TRBJ2-1 gives the whole variable domain GAGVSQSPRYKVTKRGQDVALRCDPISGHVSLYWYRQALGQGPEFLTYFNYEAQQDKSGLPNDRFSAERPEGSISTLTIQRTEQRDSAMYRCASSSPDRVQFPYDQFFGPGTRLTVL.

The chain is built from TRBV7-9 and TRBJ2-7, with 9 bases aligning to TRBD1. This CDR3 is built from 13 residues. Germline CDR1 SEHNR, CDR2 FQNEAQ (reference sequence). The CDR3 reads CASRGQGFNEQYF. DNA of the CDR3: TGTGCTTCAAGGGGACAGGGATTTAACGAGCAGTACTTC.